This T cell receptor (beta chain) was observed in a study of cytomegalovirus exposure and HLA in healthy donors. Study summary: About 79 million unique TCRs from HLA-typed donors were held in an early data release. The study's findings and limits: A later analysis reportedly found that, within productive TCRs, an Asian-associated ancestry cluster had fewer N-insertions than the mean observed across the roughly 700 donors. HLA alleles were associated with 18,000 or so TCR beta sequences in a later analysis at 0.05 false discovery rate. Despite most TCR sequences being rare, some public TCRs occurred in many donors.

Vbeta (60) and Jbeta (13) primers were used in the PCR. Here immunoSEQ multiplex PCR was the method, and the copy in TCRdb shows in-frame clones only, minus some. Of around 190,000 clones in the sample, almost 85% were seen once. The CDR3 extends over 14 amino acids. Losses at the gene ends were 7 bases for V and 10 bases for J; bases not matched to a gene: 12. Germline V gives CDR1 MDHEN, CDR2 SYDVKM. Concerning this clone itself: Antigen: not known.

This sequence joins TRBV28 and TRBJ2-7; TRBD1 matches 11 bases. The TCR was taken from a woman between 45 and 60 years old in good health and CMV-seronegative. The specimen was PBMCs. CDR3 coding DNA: TGTGCCAGCAACCCGGGACAGGGGGTCGGAATACAGTACTTC. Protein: CASNPGQGVGIQYF.